Presented here are 30 T cell receptor beta chains from one specimen sequenced in a study of shared clonotypes between healthy human individuals. Generated by immunoSEQ multiplex PCR, the TCRdb table keeps only in-frame clones and is missing some. The sample gives 550,000 to 850,000 clones, over 65% of which show up once; under 2% is in the top ten. Material for sequencing was memory CD4+ T cells sorted from blood. Subset meaning: CD45RA-negative fraction. All receptors derive from a woman in her twenties or thirties in good health.

This chain connects TRBV14 to TRBJ2-2; D is unresolved. The CDR3 length is 15 residues. From germline, CDR1 is SGHDN and CDR2 FVKESK. V was trimmed by 1 base and J by 4 bases, leaving 10 bases between them. The CDR3 nucleotides are TGTGCCAGCAGCCAAGGATTAGTCGTCACCGGGGAGCTGTTTTTT. This gives the protein CASSQGLVVTGELFF.

This clone was recorded many times. The chain links TRBV10-1 to TRBJ2-1, with D tentatively TRBD1 (6 bases). The length of the CDR3 is 16 residues. Germline V gene sequence: CDR1 WNHNN, CDR2 SYGVQD (reference sequence). Trimming left V 2 bases short and J 0 bases short, with 11 bases between. CDR3 nucleotides: TGCGCCAGCAGTGAGACCGGGACACACTCCTACAATGAGCAGTTCTTC. Protein product: CASSETGTHSYNEQFF.

The rearrangement joins TRBV7-3 to TRBJ2-3; TRBD2 agrees at 10 bases. J lost 2 bases, V lost 2 bases, and 4 bases had no gene match. Germline assignment: CDR1 SGHTA and CDR2 FQGTGA. The CDR3 extends over 16 amino acids. CDR3 coding DNA: TGTGCCAGCAGCTTAGGCCTAGCGGGAGTCACAGATACGCAGTATTTT. This sequence encodes CASSLGLAGVTDTQYF. Full variable domain (missing parts from reference TRBV7-3 and TRBJ2-3): GAGVSQTPSNKVTEKGKYVELRCDPISGHTALYWYRQSLGQGPEFLIYFQGTGAADDSGLPNDRFFAVRPEGSVSTLKIQRTERGDSAVYLCASSLGLAGVTDTQYFGPGTRLTVL.

This chain joins TRBV28 and TRBJ2-5; 9 bases are a match to TRBD1. The CDR3 runs to 15 residues. The germline gives CDR1 MDHEN, CDR2 SYDVKM. V lost 5 bases, J lost 5 bases, and 9 bases stayed unmatched. The CDR3 DNA reads as TGTGCCAGCAGTGCGCCCGGGACAGGGAAGGAGACCCAGTACTTC. It is translated as CASSAPGTGKETQYF.

There are a few counts of this clone. The chain uses TRBV5-4 and TRBJ2-7, with 9 positions matching TRBD1. Per the germline V gene, CDR1 is SGHNT and CDR2 is YYREEE (reference sequence). The CDR3 totals 13 residues. The V gene end was trimmed by 5 bases and the J gene end by 6 bases; junction bases not matched to a gene: 6. The chain's CDR3 is CASRGQGGGEQYF. The CDR3 bases are TGTGCCAGCAGGGGACAGGGCGGAGGCGAGCAGTACTTC.

In DNA, the CDR3 is TGTGCCAGCAGCCAAGCGAAAGGGGGCGTAGGGAACACCGGGGAGCTGTTTTTT. Translation gives CASSQAKGGVGNTGELFF. This chain joins TRBV4-2 and TRBJ2-2; TRBD1 matches at 7 bases. Germline lookup yields CDR1 LGHNA and CDR2 YNFKEQ. After removal of 1 base from V and 1 base from J, the junction contained 9 bases not matched to a gene. CDR3 length: 18 residues.

Comment on this clone: This may come from a read error, since a much larger clone is one base off. In the same sample, other DNA sequences code for this CDR3. The rearrangement links TRBV5-1 to TRBJ2-1, with TRBD2 identical over 7 bases. V lost 0 bases to trimming and J lost 4 bases; unmatched junction nucleotides: 4. Germline CDR1 and CDR2: SGHRS and YFSETQ. The CDR3 loop spans 15 amino acids. Here the CDR3 DNA reads TGCGCCAGCAGCTTGGCTAGCGGAGGTTACAATGAGCAGTTCTTC. Its translation is CASSLASGGYNEQFF.

The chain is built from TRBV7-9 and TRBJ2-3, with 7 bases fitting TRBD1. Germline V gene lookup returns CDR1 SEHNR and CDR2 FQNEAQ (reference sequence). The V segment lost 5 bases and the J segment 0 bases; nucleotides outside the gene matches: 5. The CDR3 covers 15 residues. CDR3 region: CASSAQGQSTDTQYF. For the CDR3, the DNA is TGTGCCAGCAGCGCCCAGGGACAGAGCACAGATACGCAGTATTTT.

This clone was recorded once. The rearrangement links TRBV5-1 to TRBJ1-4; D gene unclear. CDR3 length: 13 amino acids. V lost 5 bases and J lost 5, with 10 bases in between. CDR1 is SGHRS and CDR2 is YFSETQ in the germline V gene. DNA for the CDR3: TGCGCCAGCAGGAGTAGGGAGAATGAAAAACTGTTTTTT. Residues: CASRSRENEKLFF. The full variable domain, with the rest looked up from reference TRBV5-1 and TRBJ1-4, is KAGVTQTPRYLIKTRGQQVTLSCSPISGHRSVSWYQQTPGQGLQFLFEYFSETQRNKGNFPGRFSGRQFSNSRSEMNVSTLELGDSALYLCASRSRENEKLFFGSGTQLSVL.

V is TRBV11-2 and J is TRBJ2-1, with 11 bases fitting TRBD2. Germline trimming cut 5 bases from V and 3 bases from J; bases unmatched to any gene: 3. The CDR3 has 15 residues. In germline, CDR1 is SGHAT, CDR2 FQNNGV. The CDR3 region has the DNA TGTGCCAGCAGCCCACTAGCGGGAGTCTACAATGAGCAGTTCTTC. Translation: CASSPLAGVYNEQFF.

With regard to this clone: A far larger clone is off by one base, so a read error is likely. Other nucleotide sequences from this sample produce the same CDR3. The V call is TRBV4-1, the J call TRBJ2-4; D perhaps matches TRBD1 (5 bases). CDR1 MGHRA and CDR2 YSYEKL come from the germline V gene. Trimming removed 0 bases from V and 9 bases from J, with 12 bases in between. The CDR3 is 14 residues long. Here the CDR3 DNA reads TGCGCCAGCAGCCAAGACAGGGCTTCGGGCATTCAGTACTTC. Translated, it gives CASSQDRASGIQYF.

This clone appeared a single time. The V gene is TRBV5-8, the J gene TRBJ2-2; 9 nucleotides line up with TRBD2. Trimming took 4 bases from V and 4 from J; bases not matched to a gene: 5. CDR3 length: 15 residues. CDR1 and CDR2 from the germline V gene are SGHTS and YDEGEE. CDR3 coding DNA: TGTGCCAGCAGCATAGGACTAGCGCCCACCGGGGAGCTGTTTTTT. Translated, it gives CASSIGLAPTGELFF.

The chain is built from TRBV14 and TRBJ1-3; no clear D gene. The CDR3 contains 16 residues. V lost 2 bases and J lost 1, with 12 bases in between. Per the germline V gene, CDR1 is SGHDN and CDR2 is FVKESK. The CDR3 DNA sequence: TGTGCCAGCAGCCAATTGAGGACGGCGTCTGGAAACACCATATATTTT. The encoded protein is CASSQLRTASGNTIYF.

J is TRBJ1-1 and V is TRBV6-1; D is ambiguous. Trimming removed 4 bases at V and 2 bases at J, with 8 bases between. Germline V gene data show CDR1 as MNHNS and CDR2 as SASEGT. There are 13 residues in the CDR3. CDR3 loop: CASSGAANTEAFF. The CDR3 region has the DNA TGTGCCAGCAGTGGGGCAGCCAACACTGAAGCTTTCTTT.

This chain connects TRBV30 to TRBJ2-7, with D perhaps given as TRBD1 or TRBD2 (6 bases each). The CDR3 has 15 residues. V was clipped by 2 bases and J by 0 bases, with 14 bases between them. Germline V lookup: CDR1 GTSNPN, CDR2 SVGIG (reference sequence). The CDR3 DNA follows: TGTGCCTGGAGTAGGAGGGGGACGAGCTCCTACGAGCAGTACTTC. It specifies CAWSRRGTSSYEQYF. Drawing the rest from reference TRBV30 and TRBJ2-7, the complete variable domain is SQTIHQWPATLVQPVGSPLSLECTVEGTSNPNLYWYRQAAGRGLQLLFYSVGIGQISSEVPQNLSASRPQDRQFILSSKKLLLSDSGFYLCAWSRRGTSSYEQYFGPGTRLTVT.

The chain has TRBV7-7 and TRBJ2-1; D is unclear. V lost 4 bases, J lost 5 bases, and 12 bases lay in between. The CDR3 is 14 residues long. Per the germline V gene, CDR1 is SSHAT and CDR2 is FNYEAQ (reference sequence). The CDR3 sequence: CASSSQPMDNEQFF. The CDR3 coding sequence is TGTGCCAGCAGCTCCCAGCCGATGGACAATGAGCAGTTCTTC. The variable domain in full, completed from reference TRBV7-7 and TRBJ2-1, reads GAGVSQSPRYKVTKRGQDVTLRCDPISSHATLYWYQQALGQGPEFLTYFNYEAQPDKSGLPSDRFSAERPEGSISTLTIQRTEQRDSAMYRCASSSQPMDNEQFFGPGTRLTVL.

This chain links TRBV18 with TRBJ2-7, with unresolved D. Germline V CDR1 and CDR2: KGHSH, LQKENI. CDR3 length equals 14 residues. Trimming cost V 3 bases and J 2 bases, with 11 bases left between them. CDR3 sequence: CASSPFPVPYEQYF. CDR3 DNA sequence: TGTGCCAGCTCACCTTTCCCGGTCCCCTACGAGCAGTACTTC. Looking up the rest from reference TRBV18 and TRBJ2-7 gives the full variable domain: NAGVMQNPRHLVRRRGQEARLRCSPMKGHSHVYWYRQLPEEGLKFMVYLQKENIIDESGMPKERFSAEFPKEGPSILRIQQVVRGDSAAYFCASSPFPVPYEQYFGPGTRLTVT.

The genes are TRBV28 and TRBJ2-7; 7 bases agree with TRBD1. J was trimmed by 0 bases and V by 3 bases; bases with no gene match: 2. Germline V gene lookup returns CDR1 MDHEN and CDR2 SYDVKM. This CDR3 has 14 residues. For the CDR3, the DNA is TGTGCCAGCAGTTTCGACAGGGTCTCCTACGAGCAGTACTTC. Amino acid sequence: CASSFDRVSYEQYF.

This rearrangement joins TRBV9 to TRBJ2-1; a possible D gene is TRBD2 (5 bases). With 0 bases removed from V and 6 bases from J, the gap between germline ends came to 10 bases. Looked up from germline, CDR1 is SGDLS and CDR2 is YYNGEE. This CDR3 has 14 amino acids. This CDR3 is CASSVASPINEQFF. CDR3 bases: TGTGCCAGCAGCGTAGCTAGCCCAATCAATGAGCAGTTCTTC.

The rearrangement joins TRBV6-1 to TRBJ1-5, with D hard to call. The CDR3 has 15 residues. Germline values: CDR1 MNHNS, CDR2 SASEGT. Deletions cut 7 bases from V and 4 bases from J, with 17 bases between. The CDR3 here is CASKDKHTRNQPQHF. CDR3 coding DNA: TGTGCCAGCAAGGATAAACACACCAGAAATCAGCCCCAGCATTTT.

V is TRBV25-1 and J is TRBJ2-3; possible D gene TRBD2, 6 bases. V was shortened by 7 bases and J by 0 bases, with 14 bases between the two germline ends. The germline gives CDR1 MGHDK, CDR2 SYGVNS. The CDR3 covers 15 residues. The CDR3 DNA is TGTGCCAGCACTGCGGGGAGAACTAGCACAGATACGCAGTATTTT. Protein sequence: CASTAGRTSTDTQYF. Full variable domain (outside the CDR3, taken from reference TRBV25-1 and TRBJ2-3): EADIYQTPRYLVIGTGKKITLECSQTMGHDKMYWYQQDPGMELHLIHYSYGVNSTEKGDLSSESTVSRIRTEHFPLTLESARPSHTSQYLCASTAGRTSTDTQYFGPGTRLTVL.

As concerns this clone: A far larger clone is only one base removed, so a read error is likely. The rearrangement uses TRBV7-8 and TRBJ2-6; TRBD1 might be the D (5 bases). The CDR3 is 13 residues long. Germline lookup yields CDR1 SGHVS and CDR2 FQNEAQ. In nucleotides, the CDR3 is TGTGCCAGCAGCTTTTTTGGGGCCAACGTCCTGGCTTTC. Protein: CASSFFGANVLAF.

The chain is built from TRBV4-2 and TRBJ1-2; D is perhaps TRBD1 (6 bases). With 4 bases removed from V and 8 bases from J, the gap between germline ends came to 11 bases. Germline loops: CDR1 LGHNA, CDR2 YNFKEQ. The CDR3 extends over 12 amino acids. The CDR3 nucleotides read TGTGCCAGCAGCCGGGACAACCTAGGCTACACCTTC. This translates into CASSRDNLGYTF.

The CDR3 loop reads CASSPNKPKQYF. CDR3 nucleotide sequence: TGTGCCAGCAGCCCTAACAAACCCAAGCAGTACTTC. The gene calls are TRBV28 and TRBJ2-7; D gene unclear. From germline, CDR1 is MDHEN and CDR2 SYDVKM. The CDR3 runs 12 residues. V was shortened by 6 bases and J by 8 bases, with 14 bases between the two germline ends.

Comments on this clone: With a far larger clone one base away, a read error is the likely cause. The chain is built from TRBV27 and TRBJ2-7; TRBD2 matches at 14 bases. This CDR3 region has 17 residues. J lost 5 bases, V lost 7 bases, and 13 bases had no gene match. Germline values: CDR1 MNHEY, CDR2 SMNVEV (reference sequence). The CDR3 protein is CASNPGLAGVWSNEQYF. DNA of the CDR3: TGTGCCAGCAATCCGGGACTAGCGGGAGTATGGTCGAACGAGCAGTACTTC.

The chain has TRBV5-1 and TRBJ2-1, with 9 bases lining up with TRBD2. Per germline, CDR1 SGHRS and CDR2 YFSETQ. Trimming took 0 bases from V and 7 from J; bases not matched to a gene: 5. CDR3 size: 15 residues. CDR3 loop: CASSLGGLARNEQFF. Written as DNA, the CDR3 is TGCGCCAGCAGCTTGGGGGGACTAGCTCGAAATGAGCAGTTCTTC.

This clone has a count of ten or more. The V call is TRBV4-1, the J call TRBJ2-7, with D perhaps matching TRBD1 (6 bases). Germline-derived CDR1 and CDR2 are MGHRA and YSYEKL. The germline V and J ends were trimmed by 1 base and 3 bases, with 22 bases remaining between them. The CDR3 runs 18 residues. CDR3 in DNA: TGCGCCAGCAGCCAAGTGGACCCTACAGGGACGTTGTTCTACGAGCAGTACTTC. Translated: CASSQVDPTGTLFYEQYF.

The chain combines TRBV7-2 with TRBJ1-1; 9 bases match TRBD1. Germline values: CDR1 SGHTA, CDR2 FQGNSA. J was trimmed by 10 bases and V by 5 bases; bases with no gene match: 8. This CDR3 spans 13 amino acids. DNA for the CDR3: TGTGCCAGCAGCCCGGGGACAGGGCTTGGAGCTTTCTTT. Translated: CASSPGTGLGAFF.

The V and J genes are TRBV5-1 and TRBJ2-1, with D maybe TRBD2 (6 bases). V dropped 0 bases and J dropped 6 bases, with 13 bases sitting between them. The germline gives CDR1 SGHRS, CDR2 YFSETQ. The CDR3 runs to 15 residues. Here the CDR3 DNA reads TGCGCCAGCAGCTTGGATACGGGAGTCCTCAATGAGCAGTTCTTC. Protein: CASSLDTGVLNEQFF.

V gene TRBV7-9 combines with J gene TRBJ2-2; the D gene is possibly TRBD1 (6 bases). CDR3 length: 15 amino acids. CDR1 SEHNR and CDR2 FQNEAQ come from the germline V gene (reference sequence). The V end was cut by 3 bases, the J end by 4 bases, with 12 bases between. CDR3 coding DNA: TGTGCCAGCAGCTTGGGGGCTAGCAGCACCGGGGAGCTGTTTTTT. This sequence encodes CASSLGASSTGELFF.